This T cell receptor (beta chain) was captured in a study of shared clonotypes between healthy human individuals. The assay was immunoSEQ multiplex PCR, and TCRdb's table has in-frame clones only and misses some. The sample contains about 2.4 million clones, roughly 93% of which appear only once. CDR1 is SGHTA and CDR2 is FQGTGA in the germline V gene. V lost 5 bases, J lost 0 bases, and 10 bases lay in between. The CDR3 runs 15 residues. This clone was counted a few times. The source material was naive CD4+ T cells from PBMCs. Subset in this sample: CD45RA+ positively selected. This receptor was obtained from a young man in good health. Some clones in this sample may be carry-over from other donors' samples. The chain has TRBV7-3 and TRBJ2-2, with a tentative D call TRBD2 (7 bases). The CDR3 loop is CASSRGAPNTGELFF. CDR3 DNA: TGTGCCAGCAGCCGGGGGGCTCCGAACACCGGGGAGCTGTTTTTT.